This TCR beta chain came from a study of ipilimumab plus nivolumab after autologous stem cell transplantation. Study information: Median doses per patient: roughly five ipilimumab, seven to nine nivolumab.

About this clone itself: The antigen is unknown.

Clones were read by immunoSEQ multiplex PCR, and TCRdb kept only the in-frame ones, dropping some. Of about 40,000 clones listed, 90% to 95% are singletons. CDR3 length equals 14 residues. CDR1 and CDR2 from the germline V gene are SEHNR and FQNEAQ (reference sequence). V lost 3 bases and J lost 10; bases outside the gene matches: 3. Checkpoint therapy with ipilimumab 1 mg/kg began 14 to 28 days after transplant. Through week 26, nivolumab 3 mg/kg IV was given weeks 1, 4, 7, 10, then biweekly. Study conclusions and caveats: Per the authors, repertoire, Treg and microbiota data justify further study.

The chain recombines TRBV7-9 with TRBJ2-1; 13 bases are shared with TRBD2. The source was PBMCs, collected in a trial of ipilimumab plus nivolumab as post-transplant consolidation. The TCR sequence derives from a male donor with multiple myeloma. The CDR3 DNA follows: TGTGCCAGCAGCTTCGGACTAGCGGGAGTCGAGCAGTTCTTC. It is translated as CASSFGLAGVEQFF.